This T cell receptor beta chain was documented in a study of T-cell reconstitution after alpha-beta-depleted transplantation in children. This clonotype was found many times. The CDR3 length is 15 residues. Germline V gives CDR1 SGHRS, CDR2 YFSETQ. V was shortened by 0 bases and J by 1 base, with 8 bases between the two germline ends. TCRbeta library preparation incorporated unique molecular identifiers. One entry per CDR3 protein, called by TCRdb with MiXCR from the PCR reads. This sample yields more than 85,000 distinct CDR3 sequences, of which approximately 10% are seen a single time; about 7.3% belongs to the top ten.

The chain employs TRBV5-1 and TRBJ2-1; possible D gene TRBD1, 6 bases. Sequenced material: PBMCs from the stem cell graft donor, taken from the stem cell graft. The sequence was collected from a human donor who donated a stem cell graft to a child with acute lymphoblastic leukemia. Here the CDR3 DNA reads TGCGCCAGCAGCTTGGCTACAGGGTCCTACAATGAGCAGTTCTTC. Translating it yields CASSLATGSYNEQFF.